Sequencing of this T cell receptor (beta chain) was carried out in a study of shared clonotypes between healthy human individuals. Repertoires were generated with immunoSEQ multiplex PCR, while TCRdb's copy carries only in-frame clones and drops some. The sample consists of millions of clones, roughly 94% of them appearing once. Naive CD8 cells lacked CD45RO, underwent positive selection for CCR7 and left out terminally differentiated effector memory CD45RA+ cells. CDR1 SGHNT and CDR2 YYREEE come from the germline V gene (reference sequence). Trimming took 0 bases from V and 4 from J; bases not matched to a gene: 6. The CDR3 extends over 15 amino acids.

The sequence derives from a man between 18 and 35 years old in good health. The V gene is TRBV5-4, the J gene TRBJ2-7; 8 bases are a match to TRBD1. The sequencing sample was made of naive CD8+ T cells sorted from blood. This chain's CDR3 is CASSLVTGGFYEQYF. The CDR3 DNA reads TGTGCCAGCAGCTTGGTAACAGGGGGGTTTTACGAGCAGTACTTC.